The entry below gives a single T cell receptor (beta chain) sequence along with its context. The source of the sample is a study of T cell responses to AZD1222 COVID-19 vaccine. Germline values: CDR1 MNHEY, CDR2 SMNVEV (reference sequence). Trimming took off 3 bases at V and 5 bases at J, with 10 bases between the two ends. The CDR3 consists of 13 residues. Using immunoSEQ multiplex PCR, the repertoire was profiled, and TCRdb retains in-frame clones only, with some absent. The table records about 110,000 clones, about four fifths of them present only once. V gene TRBV27 combines with J gene TRBJ1-1; no clear D. The receptor's source is an adult in good health. The starting material was peripheral blood, obtained on day 0 of AZD1222 vaccination. The CDR3 coding sequence is TGTGCCAGCAGTTTCAAGGAGACGACTGAAGCTTTCTTT. It encodes CASSFKETTEAFF.